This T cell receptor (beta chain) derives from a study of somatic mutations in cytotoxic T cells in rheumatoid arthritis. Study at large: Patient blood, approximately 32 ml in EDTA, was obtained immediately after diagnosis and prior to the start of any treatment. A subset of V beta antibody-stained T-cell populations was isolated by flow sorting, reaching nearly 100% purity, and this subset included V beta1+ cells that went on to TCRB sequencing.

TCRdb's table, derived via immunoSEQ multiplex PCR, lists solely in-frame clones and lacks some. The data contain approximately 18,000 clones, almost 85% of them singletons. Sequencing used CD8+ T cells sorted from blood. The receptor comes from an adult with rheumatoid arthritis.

The DNA for the CDR3 is TGCGCCAGCAGTGGGCAGGCCGAGGACTACGAGCAGTACTTC. This gives the protein CASSGQAEDYEQYF. This chain connects TRBV10-1 to TRBJ2-7; no reliable D call. V shed 4 bases and J shed 3 bases, with 13 bases lying between them. The CDR3 is made up of 14 amino acids. Germline lookup yields CDR1 WNHNN and CDR2 SYGVQD (reference sequence).